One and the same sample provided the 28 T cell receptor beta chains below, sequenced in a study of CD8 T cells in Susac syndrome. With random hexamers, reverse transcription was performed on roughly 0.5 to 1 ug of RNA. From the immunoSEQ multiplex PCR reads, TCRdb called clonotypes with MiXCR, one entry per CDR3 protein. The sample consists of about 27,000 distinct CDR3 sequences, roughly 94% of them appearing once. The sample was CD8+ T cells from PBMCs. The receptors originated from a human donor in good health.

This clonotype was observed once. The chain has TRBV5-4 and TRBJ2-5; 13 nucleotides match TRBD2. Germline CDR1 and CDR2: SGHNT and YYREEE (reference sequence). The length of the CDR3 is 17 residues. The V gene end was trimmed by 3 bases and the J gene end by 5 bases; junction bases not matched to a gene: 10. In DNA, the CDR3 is TGTGCCAGCAGCTCGCCGACTAGCGGGGGGCGAGGGGAGACCCAGTACTTC. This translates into CASSSPTSGGRGETQYF.

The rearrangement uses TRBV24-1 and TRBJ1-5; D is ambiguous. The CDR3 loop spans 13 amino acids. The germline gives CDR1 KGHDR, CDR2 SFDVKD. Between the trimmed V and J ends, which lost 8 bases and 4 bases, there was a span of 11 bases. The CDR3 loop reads CATKEVPNQPQHF. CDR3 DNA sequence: TGTGCCACCAAGGAAGTTCCAAATCAGCCCCAGCATTTT.

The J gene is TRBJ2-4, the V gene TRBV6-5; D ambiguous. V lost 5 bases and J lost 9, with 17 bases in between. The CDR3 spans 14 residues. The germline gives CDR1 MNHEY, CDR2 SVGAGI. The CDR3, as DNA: TGTGCCAGCAGTGATGACCAGCCGTGGGCCATTCAGTACTTC. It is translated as CASSDDQPWAIQYF.

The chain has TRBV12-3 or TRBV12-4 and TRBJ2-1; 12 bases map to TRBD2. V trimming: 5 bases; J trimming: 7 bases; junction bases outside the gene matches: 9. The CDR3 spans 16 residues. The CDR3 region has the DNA TGTGCCAGCAGTCCCTCCGGGACTAGCGGGTCTAATGAGCAGTTCTTC. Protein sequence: CASSPSGTSGSNEQFF.

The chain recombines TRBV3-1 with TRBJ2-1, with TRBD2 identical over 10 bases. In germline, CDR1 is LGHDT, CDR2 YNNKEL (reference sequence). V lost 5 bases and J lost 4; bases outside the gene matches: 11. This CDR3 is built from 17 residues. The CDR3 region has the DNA TGTGCCAGCAGCTTCAGGAGCGGGGGGGCGAGGTACAATGAGCAGTTCTTC. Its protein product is CASSFRSGGARYNEQFF.

Written as DNA, the CDR3 is TGTGCCAGCAGTTTAATCGCTGAAGCTTTCTTT. This translates into CASSLIAEAFF. V gene TRBV12-3 or TRBV12-4 combines with J gene TRBJ1-1; the D is unclear. The V gene lost 2 bases and the J gene lost 6 bases, with 4 bases spanning the gap. This CDR3 is 11 amino acids long.

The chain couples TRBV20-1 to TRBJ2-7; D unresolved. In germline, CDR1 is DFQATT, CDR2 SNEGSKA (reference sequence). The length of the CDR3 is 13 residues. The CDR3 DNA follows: TGCAGCGCATTAGGTCCCGAGAACTACGAGCAGTACTTC. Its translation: CSALGPENYEQYF.

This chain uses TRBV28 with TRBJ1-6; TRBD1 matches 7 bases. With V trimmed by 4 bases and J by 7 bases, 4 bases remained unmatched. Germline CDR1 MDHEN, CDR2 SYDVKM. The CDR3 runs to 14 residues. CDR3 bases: TGTGCCAGCAGTTCGCGGGACAGCAATTCACCCCTCCACTTT. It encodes CASSSRDSNSPLHF. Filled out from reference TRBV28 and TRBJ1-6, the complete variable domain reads DVKVTQSSRYLVKRTGEKVFLECVQDMDHENMFWYRQDPGLGLRLIYFSYDVKMKEKGDIPEGYSVSREKKERFSLILESASTNQTSMYLCASSSRDSNSPLHFGNGTRLTVT.

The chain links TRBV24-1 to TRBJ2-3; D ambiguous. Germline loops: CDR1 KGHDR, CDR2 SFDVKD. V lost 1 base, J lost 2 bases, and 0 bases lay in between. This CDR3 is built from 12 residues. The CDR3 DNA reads TGTGCCACCAGTGATTTCACAGATACGCAGTATTTT. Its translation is CATSDFTDTQYF.

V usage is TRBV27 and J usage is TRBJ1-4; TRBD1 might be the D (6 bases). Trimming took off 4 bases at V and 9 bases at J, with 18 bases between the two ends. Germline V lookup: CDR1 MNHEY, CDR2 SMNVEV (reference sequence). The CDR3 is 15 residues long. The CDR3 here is CASSSQGSPFKKLFF. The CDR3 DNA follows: TGTGCCAGCAGTTCGCAGGGGTCACCCTTCAAAAAACTGTTTTTT.

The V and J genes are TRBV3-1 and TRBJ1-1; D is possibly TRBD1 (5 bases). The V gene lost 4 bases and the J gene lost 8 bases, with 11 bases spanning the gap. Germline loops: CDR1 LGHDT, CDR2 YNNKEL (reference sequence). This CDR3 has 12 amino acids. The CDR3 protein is CASSLPAGEAFF. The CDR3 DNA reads TGTGCCAGCAGCCTTCCTGCAGGGGAAGCTTTCTTT. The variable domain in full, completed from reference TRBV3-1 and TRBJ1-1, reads DTAVSQTPKYLVTQMGNDKSIKCEQNLGHDTMYWYKQDSKKFLKIMFSYNNKELIINETVPNRFSPKSPDKAHLNLHINSLELGDSAVYFCASSLPAGEAFFGQGTRLTVV.

Written as DNA, the CDR3 is TGTGCCAGCAGTTTACTAACCGAGAATTCACCCCTCCACTTT. It is translated as CASSLLTENSPLHF. The genes are TRBV27 and TRBJ1-6, with unresolved D. This CDR3 comprises 14 residues. V lost 2 bases and J 7 bases, leaving 9 bases between the germline ends. CDR1 is MNHEY, CDR2 SMNVEV, per germline (reference sequence).

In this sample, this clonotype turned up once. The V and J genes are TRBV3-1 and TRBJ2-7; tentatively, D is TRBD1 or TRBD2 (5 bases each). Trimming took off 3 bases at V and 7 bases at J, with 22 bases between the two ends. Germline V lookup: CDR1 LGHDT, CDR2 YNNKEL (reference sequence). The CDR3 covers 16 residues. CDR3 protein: CASSHSQGYRDLEQYF. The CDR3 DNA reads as TGTGCCAGCAGCCATTCGCAGGGCTACCGGGACCTTGAGCAGTACTTC.

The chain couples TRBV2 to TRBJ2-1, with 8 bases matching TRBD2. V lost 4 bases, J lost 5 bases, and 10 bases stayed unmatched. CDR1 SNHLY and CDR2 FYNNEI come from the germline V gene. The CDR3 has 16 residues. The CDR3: CASSAAHGGVDNEQFF. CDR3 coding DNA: TGTGCCAGCAGTGCCGCCCACGGGGGGGTCGACAATGAGCAGTTCTTC.

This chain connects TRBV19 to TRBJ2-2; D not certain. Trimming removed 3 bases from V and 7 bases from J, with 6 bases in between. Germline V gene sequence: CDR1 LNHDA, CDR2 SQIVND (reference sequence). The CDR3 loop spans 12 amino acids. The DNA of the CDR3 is TGTGCCAGTAGTATCGGCCTCGGGGAGCTGTTTTTT. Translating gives CASSIGLGELFF.

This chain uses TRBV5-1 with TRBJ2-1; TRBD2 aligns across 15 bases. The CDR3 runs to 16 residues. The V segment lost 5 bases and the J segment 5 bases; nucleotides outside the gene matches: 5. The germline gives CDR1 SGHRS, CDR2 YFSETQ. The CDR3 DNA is TGCGCCAGCAGGATGGGACTAGCGGGGGGAGACAATGAGCAGTTCTTC. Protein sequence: CASRMGLAGGDNEQFF.

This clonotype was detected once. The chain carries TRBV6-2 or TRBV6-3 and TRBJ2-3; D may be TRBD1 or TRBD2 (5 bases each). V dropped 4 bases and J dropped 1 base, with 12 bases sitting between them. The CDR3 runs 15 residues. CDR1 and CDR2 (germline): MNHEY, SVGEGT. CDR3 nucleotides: TGTGCCAGCAGTTTCAAGGGACGAGGCACAGATACGCAGTATTTT. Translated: CASSFKGRGTDTQYF.

CDR3 DNA sequence: TGTGCCAGCAGCTTCCTAGCGGGGGAAGGCACAGATACGCAGTATTTT. Amino acid sequence: CASSFLAGEGTDTQYF. The chain combines TRBV7-2 with TRBJ2-3, with 10 positions matching TRBD2. J was trimmed by 1 base and V by 3 bases; bases with no gene match: 4. Germline V gene lookup returns CDR1 SGHTA and CDR2 FQGNSA. This CDR3 comprises 16 residues.

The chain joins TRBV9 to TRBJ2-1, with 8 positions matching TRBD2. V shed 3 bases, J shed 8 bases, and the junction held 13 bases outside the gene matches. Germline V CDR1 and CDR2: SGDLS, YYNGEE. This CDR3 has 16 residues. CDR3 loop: CASSDDGGGRYDEQFF. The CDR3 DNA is TGTGCCAGCAGCGATGACGGCGGGGGGCGATACGATGAGCAGTTCTTC.

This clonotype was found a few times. CDR3 amino acids: CASSTGILLEQYF. The CDR3 coding sequence is TGTGCCAGCAGCACCGGGATTCTTTTGGAGCAGTACTTC. The chain carries TRBV7-9 and TRBJ2-7, with D possibly TRBD2 on 5 matching bases. This CDR3 comprises 13 residues. Germline CDR1 reads SEHNR; CDR2 reads FQNEAQ (reference sequence). V was shortened by 5 bases and J by 7 bases, with 15 bases between the two germline ends. Filled out from reference TRBV7-9 and TRBJ2-7, the complete variable domain reads DTGVSQNPRHKITKRGQNVTFRCDPISEHNRLYWYRQTLGQGPEFLTYFQNEAQLEKSRLLSDRFSAERPKGSFSTLEIQRTEQGDSAMYLCASSTGILLEQYFGPGTRLTVT.

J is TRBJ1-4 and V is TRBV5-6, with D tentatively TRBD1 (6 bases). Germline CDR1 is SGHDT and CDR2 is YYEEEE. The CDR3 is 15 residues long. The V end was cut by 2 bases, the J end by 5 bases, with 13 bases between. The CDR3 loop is CASSFVGALNEKLFF. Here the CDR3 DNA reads TGTGCCAGCAGCTTTGTGGGGGCACTAAATGAAAAACTGTTTTTT.

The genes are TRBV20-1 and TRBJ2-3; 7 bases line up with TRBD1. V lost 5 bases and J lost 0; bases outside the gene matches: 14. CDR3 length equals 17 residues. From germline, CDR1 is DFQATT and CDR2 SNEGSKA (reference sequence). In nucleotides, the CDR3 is TGCAGTGCTTCTTATAGCGTAGGGACAGTAAGCACAGATACGCAGTATTTT. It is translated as CSASYSVGTVSTDTQYF.

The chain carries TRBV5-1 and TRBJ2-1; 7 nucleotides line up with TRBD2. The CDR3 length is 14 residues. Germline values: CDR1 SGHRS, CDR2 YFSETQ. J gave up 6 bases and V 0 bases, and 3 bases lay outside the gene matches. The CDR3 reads CASSLASGLNEQFF. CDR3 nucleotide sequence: TGCGCCAGCAGCTTGGCTAGCGGTCTCAATGAGCAGTTCTTC.

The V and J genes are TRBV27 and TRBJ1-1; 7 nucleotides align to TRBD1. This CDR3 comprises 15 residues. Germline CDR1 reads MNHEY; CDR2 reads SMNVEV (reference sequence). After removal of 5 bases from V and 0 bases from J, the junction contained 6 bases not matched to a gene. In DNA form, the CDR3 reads TGTGCCAGCAGTAAAAGACAGGGAGTGAACACTGAAGCTTTCTTT. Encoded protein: CASSKRQGVNTEAFF.

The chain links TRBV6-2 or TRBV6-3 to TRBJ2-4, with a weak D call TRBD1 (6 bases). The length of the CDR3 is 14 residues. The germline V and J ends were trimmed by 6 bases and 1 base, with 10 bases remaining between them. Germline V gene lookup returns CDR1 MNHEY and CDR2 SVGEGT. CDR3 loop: CASSPGGAKNIQYF. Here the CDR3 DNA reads TGTGCCAGCAGCCCTGGGGGCGCCAAAAACATTCAGTACTTC.

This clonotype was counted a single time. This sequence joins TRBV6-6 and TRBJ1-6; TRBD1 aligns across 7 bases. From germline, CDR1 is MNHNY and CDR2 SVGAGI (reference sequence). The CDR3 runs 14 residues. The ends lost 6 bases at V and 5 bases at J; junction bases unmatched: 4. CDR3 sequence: CASRWTGDNSPLHF. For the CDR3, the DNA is TGTGCCAGCAGGTGGACAGGAGATAATTCACCCCTCCACTTT.

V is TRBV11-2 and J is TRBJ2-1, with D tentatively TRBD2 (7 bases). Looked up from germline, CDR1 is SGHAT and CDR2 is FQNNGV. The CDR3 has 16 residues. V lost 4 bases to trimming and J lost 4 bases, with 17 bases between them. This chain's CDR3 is CASSSYKGEGYNEQFF. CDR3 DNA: TGTGCCAGCAGCTCCTACAAGGGGGAGGGGTACAATGAGCAGTTCTTC.

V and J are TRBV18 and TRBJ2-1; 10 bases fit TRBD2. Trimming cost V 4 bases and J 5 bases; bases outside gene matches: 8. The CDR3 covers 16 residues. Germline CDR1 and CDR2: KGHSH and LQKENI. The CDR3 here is CASSLTYSGGNNEQFF. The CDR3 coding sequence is TGTGCCAGCTCACTGACGTATAGCGGGGGGAACAATGAGCAGTTCTTC.